This TCR beta chain was sequenced during a study of CD8+CD57+ T cells in acquired aplastic anemia (dated by TCRdb to 2017 to 2018). Background on the whole study: DNA extracted from sorted CD4+ and CD8+ cells had a mean of about 3.2 ug, with a range of 0.2 to 27.4 ug. CD8+CD57+ expansion was defined as a frequency above the mean frequency observed in healthy subjects. Study-wide findings and limitations: Roughly 29 CD8+ CDR3 sequences were found to be shared between patients and controls, but these sequences appeared to be highly expressed in patients and within the immunodominant clones of the patients. Patients and healthy controls showed no significant difference in CD8+ Simpson's diversity (P=0.060).

Genomic DNA was used as template for profiling of TCR beta VDJ combinations and CDR3 sequences. An Illumina HiSeq 2000 was the platform used for TCR repertoire sequencing. Turning to the authors' computational methods: Repertoires were assessed using TRBV/TRBJ rearrangement plots, CDR3 size and DJ length profiles, and Simpson's diversity index. The most abundant DNA sequence in the deep sequencing data was defined as the immunodominant clone. CDR3 amino acid sequences were screened for sharing across subjects and were compared with published repertoires and the VDJdb database. The public reads were quality trimmed at Q25 with fastp and then assembled into clones with MiXCR by TCRdb, keeping productive beta chains. Merged by CDR3 protein, the rows form single entries marked with the most common genes and DNA. The V and J calls reflect TCRdb's pipeline rather than the authors' work. This sample gives 75,000 to 80,000 distinct CDR3 sequences in total; under 80% of them show up just once. The ten top clones hold roughly 80% of the sample.

The CDR3 numbers 14 residues from cysteine through phenylalanine. CDR3 DNA only is kept here, 42 bases in frame from base 1. The CDR1 and CDR2 encoded by the germline V gene are MGHDK and SYGVNS. A distance of 15 bases separates the germline ends of V and J, which lose 7 bases and 5 bases respectively. The patients picked for sequencing were ones in whom flow cytometry had shown an expansion of CD8+CD57+ cells. Severe acquired aplastic anemia was diagnosed in all patients according to International Study of Aplastic Anemia and Agranulocytosis and Camitta criteria. At the time blood was sampled, none of the patients had received any therapy. The study deep-sequenced TCR repertoires of sorted CD4+ and CD8+ blood T cells from severe aplastic anemia patients and healthy subjects. In the USA, patient enrollment took place under clinicaltrials.gov protocols 00001620, 01623167, 00001397, 00071045, 00081523 and 00961064. Ficoll-Paque density gradient centrifugation was used to isolate peripheral blood mononuclear cells. Before DNA extraction, CD4+ and CD8+ T cells were sorted with FACS or magnetic beads.

To note about this clonotype: Its target antigen remains unknown. The input lacks base qualities; no much larger clone sits a single base away.

This TCR derives from a human donor with aplastic anemia. Source material: sorted CD4+, CD8+, or CD8+CD57+ T cells (not recorded which) from PBMCs. The rearrangement joined TRBV25-1 to TRBJ2-1; no D segment can be confidently identified. The CDR3 protein is CASNGGPPNNEQFF. The nucleotide sequence is given as TGTGCCAGCAATGGTGGCCCACCGAACAATGAGCAGTTCTTC.